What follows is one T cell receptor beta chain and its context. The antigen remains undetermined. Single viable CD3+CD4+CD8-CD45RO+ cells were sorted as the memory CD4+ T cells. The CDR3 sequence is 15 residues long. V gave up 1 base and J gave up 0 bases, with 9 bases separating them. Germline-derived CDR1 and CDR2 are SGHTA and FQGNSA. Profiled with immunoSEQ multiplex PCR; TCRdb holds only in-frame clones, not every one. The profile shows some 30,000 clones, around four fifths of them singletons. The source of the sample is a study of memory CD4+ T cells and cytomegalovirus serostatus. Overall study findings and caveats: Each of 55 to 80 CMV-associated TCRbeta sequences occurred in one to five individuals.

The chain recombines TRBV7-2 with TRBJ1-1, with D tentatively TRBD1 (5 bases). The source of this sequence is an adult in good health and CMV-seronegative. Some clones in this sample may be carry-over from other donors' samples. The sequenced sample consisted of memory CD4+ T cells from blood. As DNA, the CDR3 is TGTGCCAGCAGCTTAGATTTGGGGCTGAACACTGAAGCTTTCTTT. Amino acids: CASSLDLGLNTEAFF.